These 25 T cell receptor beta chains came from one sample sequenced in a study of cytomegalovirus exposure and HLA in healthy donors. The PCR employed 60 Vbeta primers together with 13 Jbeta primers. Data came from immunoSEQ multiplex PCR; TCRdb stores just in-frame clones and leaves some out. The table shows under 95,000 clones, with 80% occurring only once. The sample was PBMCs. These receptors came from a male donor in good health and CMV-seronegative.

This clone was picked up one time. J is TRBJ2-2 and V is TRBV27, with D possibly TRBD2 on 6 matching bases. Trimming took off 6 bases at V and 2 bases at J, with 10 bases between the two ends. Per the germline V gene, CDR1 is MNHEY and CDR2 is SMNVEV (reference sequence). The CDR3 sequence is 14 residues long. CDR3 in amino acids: CASRSGFNTGELFF. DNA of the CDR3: TGTGCCAGCAGGAGCGGGTTTAACACCGGGGAGCTGTTTTTT.

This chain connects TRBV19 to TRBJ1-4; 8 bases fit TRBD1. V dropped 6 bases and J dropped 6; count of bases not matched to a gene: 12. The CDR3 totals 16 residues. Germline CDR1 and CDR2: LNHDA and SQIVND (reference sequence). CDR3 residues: CASSHQRQGQDEKLFF. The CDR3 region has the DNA TGTGCCAGTAGCCATCAGAGACAGGGACAGGATGAAAAACTGTTTTTT.

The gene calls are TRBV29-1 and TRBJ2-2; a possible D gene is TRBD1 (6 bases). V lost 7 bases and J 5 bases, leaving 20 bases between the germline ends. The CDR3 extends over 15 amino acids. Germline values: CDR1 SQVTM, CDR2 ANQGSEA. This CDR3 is CSALNWGQGTGELFF. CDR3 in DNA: TGCAGCGCCCTCAATTGGGGGCAGGGGACCGGGGAGCTGTTTTTT.

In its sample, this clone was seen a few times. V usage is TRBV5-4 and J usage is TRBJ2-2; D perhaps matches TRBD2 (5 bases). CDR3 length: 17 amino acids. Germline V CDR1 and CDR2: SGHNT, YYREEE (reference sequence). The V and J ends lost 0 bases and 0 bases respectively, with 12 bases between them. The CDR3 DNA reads TGTGCCAGCAGCTTGGGCCTGACCGGGGCGAACACCGGGGAGCTGTTTTTT. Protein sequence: CASSLGLTGANTGELFF.

The CDR3 sequence: CASSLAGVGYNEQFF. CDR3 in DNA: TGTGCCAGCAGTTTAGCGGGGGTTGGTTACAATGAGCAGTTCTTC. This chain joins TRBV28 and TRBJ2-1; 7 nucleotides align to TRBD2. Germline V gives CDR1 MDHEN, CDR2 SYDVKM. The CDR3 covers 15 residues. Trimming took 2 bases from V and 4 from J; bases not matched to a gene: 5.

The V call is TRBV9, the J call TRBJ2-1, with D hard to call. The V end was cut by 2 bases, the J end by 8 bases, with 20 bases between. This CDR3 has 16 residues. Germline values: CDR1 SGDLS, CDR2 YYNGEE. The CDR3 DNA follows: TGTGCCAGCAGCGTTCCCCGAGATAGCTCCCGCGATGAGCAGTTCTTC. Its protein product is CASSVPRDSSRDEQFF. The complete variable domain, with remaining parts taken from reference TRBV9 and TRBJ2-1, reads DSGVTQTPKHLITATGQRVTLRCSPRSGDLSVYWYQQSLDQGLQFLIQYYNGEERAKGNILERFSAQQFPDLHSELNLSSLELGDSALYFCASSVPRDSSRDEQFFGPGTRLTVL.

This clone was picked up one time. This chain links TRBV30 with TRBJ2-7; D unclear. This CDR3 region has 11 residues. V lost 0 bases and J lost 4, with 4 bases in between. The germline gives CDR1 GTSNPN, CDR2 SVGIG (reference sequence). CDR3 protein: CAWSVRYEQYF. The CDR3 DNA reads TGTGCCTGGAGTGTCAGGTACGAGCAGTACTTC. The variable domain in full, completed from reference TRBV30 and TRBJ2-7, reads SQTIHQWPATLVQPVGSPLSLECTVEGTSNPNLYWYRQAAGRGLQLLFYSVGIGQISSEVPQNLSASRPQDRQFILSSKKLLLSDSGFYLCAWSVRYEQYFGPGTRLTVT.

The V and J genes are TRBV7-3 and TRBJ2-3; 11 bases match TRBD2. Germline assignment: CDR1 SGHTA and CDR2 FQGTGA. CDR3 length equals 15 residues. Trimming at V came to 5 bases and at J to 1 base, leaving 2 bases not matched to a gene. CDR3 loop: CASSMGLAGTDTQYF. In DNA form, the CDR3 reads TGTGCCAGCAGCATGGGACTAGCGGGCACAGATACGCAGTATTTT.

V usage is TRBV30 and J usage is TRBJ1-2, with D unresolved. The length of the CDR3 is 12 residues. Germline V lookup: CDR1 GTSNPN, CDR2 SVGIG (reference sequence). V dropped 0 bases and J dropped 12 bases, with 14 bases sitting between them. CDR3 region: CAWSVPRGTNTF. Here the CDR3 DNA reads TGTGCCTGGAGTGTACCACGGGGAACAAACACCTTC.

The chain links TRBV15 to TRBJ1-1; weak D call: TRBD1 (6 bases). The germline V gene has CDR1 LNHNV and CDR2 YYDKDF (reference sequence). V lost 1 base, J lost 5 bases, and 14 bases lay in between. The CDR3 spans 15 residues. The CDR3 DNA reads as TGTGCCACCAGCAGAGGGGGGGGCTACCTAACTGAAGCTTTCTTT. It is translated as CATSRGGGYLTEAFF. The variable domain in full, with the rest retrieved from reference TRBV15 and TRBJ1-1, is DAMVIQNPRYQVTQFGKPVTLSCSQTLNHNVMYWYQQKSSQAPKLLFHYYDKDFNNEADTPDNFQSRRPNTSFCFLDIRSPGLGDTAMYLCATSRGGGYLTEAFFGQGTRLTVV.

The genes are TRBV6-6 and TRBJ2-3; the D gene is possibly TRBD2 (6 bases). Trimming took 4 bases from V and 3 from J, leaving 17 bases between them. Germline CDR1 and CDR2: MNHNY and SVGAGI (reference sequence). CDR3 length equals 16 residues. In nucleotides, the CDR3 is TGTGCCAGCAGTTCCAGGGACGCCGGGGGAACAGATACGCAGTATTTT. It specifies CASSSRDAGGTDTQYF.

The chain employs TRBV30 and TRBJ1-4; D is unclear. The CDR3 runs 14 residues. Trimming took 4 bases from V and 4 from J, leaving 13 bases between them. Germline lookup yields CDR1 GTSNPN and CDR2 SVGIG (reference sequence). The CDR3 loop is CAWTPRGLNEKLFF. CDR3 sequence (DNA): TGTGCCTGGACCCCCCGCGGACTTAATGAAAAACTGTTTTTT.

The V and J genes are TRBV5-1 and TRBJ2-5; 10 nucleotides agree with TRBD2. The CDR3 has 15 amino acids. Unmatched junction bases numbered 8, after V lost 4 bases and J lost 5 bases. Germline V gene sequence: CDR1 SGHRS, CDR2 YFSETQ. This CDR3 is CASSTSSGGWETQYF. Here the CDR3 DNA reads TGCGCCAGCAGCACCTCTAGCGGGGGCTGGGAGACCCAGTACTTC.

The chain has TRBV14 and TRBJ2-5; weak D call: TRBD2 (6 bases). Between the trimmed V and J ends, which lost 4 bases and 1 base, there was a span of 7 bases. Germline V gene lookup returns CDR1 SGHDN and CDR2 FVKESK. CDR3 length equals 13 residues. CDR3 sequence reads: CASSRLVQETQYF. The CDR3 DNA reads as TGTGCCAGCAGCCGACTAGTCCAAGAGACCCAGTACTTC.

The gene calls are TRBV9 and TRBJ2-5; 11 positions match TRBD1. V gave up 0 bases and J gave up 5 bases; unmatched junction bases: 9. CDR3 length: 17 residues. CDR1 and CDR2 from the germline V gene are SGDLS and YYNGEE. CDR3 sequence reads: CASSVEGGTGGDETQYF. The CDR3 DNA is TGTGCCAGCAGCGTAGAGGGTGGGACAGGGGGAGATGAGACCCAGTACTTC.

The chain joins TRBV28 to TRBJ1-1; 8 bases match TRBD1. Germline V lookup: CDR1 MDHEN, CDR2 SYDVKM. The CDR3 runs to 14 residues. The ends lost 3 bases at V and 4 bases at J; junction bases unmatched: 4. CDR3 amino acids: CASSFAGGGTEAFF. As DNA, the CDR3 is TGTGCCAGCAGTTTTGCAGGGGGCGGCACTGAAGCTTTCTTT.

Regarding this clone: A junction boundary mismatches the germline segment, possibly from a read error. The CDR3 region is CASSEGQGAGGQPQNF. DNA of the CDR3: TGTGCCAGCAGTGAAGGACAGGGGGCTGGGGGTCAGCCCCAGAATTTT. The chain employs TRBV2 and TRBJ1-5; 10 bases line up with TRBD1. This CDR3 spans 16 amino acids. Looked up from germline, CDR1 is SNHLY and CDR2 is FYNNEI. Looking up the rest from reference TRBV2 and TRBJ1-5 gives the full variable domain: EPEVTQTPSHQVTQMGQEVILRCVPISNHLYFYWYRQILGQKVEFLVSFYNNEISEKSEIFDDQFSVERPDGSNFTLKIRSTKLEDSAMYFCASSEGQGAGGQPQNFGDGTRLSIL.

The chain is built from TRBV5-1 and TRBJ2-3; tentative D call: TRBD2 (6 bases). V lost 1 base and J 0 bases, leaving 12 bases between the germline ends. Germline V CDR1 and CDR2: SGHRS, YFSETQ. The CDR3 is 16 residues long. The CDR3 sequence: CASSLLRGASTDTQYF. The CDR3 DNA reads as TGCGCCAGCAGCTTGCTTCGCGGGGCTAGCACAGATACGCAGTATTTT.

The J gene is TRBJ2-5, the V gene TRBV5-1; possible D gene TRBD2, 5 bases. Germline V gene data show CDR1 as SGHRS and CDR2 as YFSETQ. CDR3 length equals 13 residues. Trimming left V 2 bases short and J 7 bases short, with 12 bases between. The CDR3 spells CASSFGEAWTQYF. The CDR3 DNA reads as TGCGCCAGCAGCTTCGGGGAAGCTTGGACCCAGTACTTC.

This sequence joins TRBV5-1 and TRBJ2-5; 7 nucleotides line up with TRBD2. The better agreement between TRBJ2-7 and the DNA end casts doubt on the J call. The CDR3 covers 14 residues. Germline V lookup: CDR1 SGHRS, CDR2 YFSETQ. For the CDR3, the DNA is TGCGCCAGCAGCTTGGGGCGGGAGAGCTACGAGCAGTACTTC. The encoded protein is CASSLGRESYEQYF.

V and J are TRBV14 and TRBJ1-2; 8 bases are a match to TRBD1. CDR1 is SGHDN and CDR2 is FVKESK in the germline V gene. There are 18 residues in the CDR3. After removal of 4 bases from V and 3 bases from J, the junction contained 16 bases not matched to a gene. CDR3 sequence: CASSPLSRDRPLYYGYTF. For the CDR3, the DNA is TGTGCCAGCAGCCCATTGAGCCGGGACAGGCCTCTTTACTATGGCTACACCTTC.

The CDR3 sequence: CASSTSYGYTF. DNA of the CDR3: TGTGCCAGCAGCACAAGCTATGGCTACACCTTC. The chain combines TRBV7-8 with TRBJ1-2; D is undetermined. This CDR3 has 11 residues. V shed 5 bases and J shed 4 bases, with 5 bases lying between them. In germline, CDR1 is SGHVS, CDR2 FQNEAQ.

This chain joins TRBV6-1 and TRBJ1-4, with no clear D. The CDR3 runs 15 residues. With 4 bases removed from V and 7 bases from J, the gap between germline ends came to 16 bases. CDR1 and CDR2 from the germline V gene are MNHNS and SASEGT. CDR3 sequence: CASSGSQALGEKLFF. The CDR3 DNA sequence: TGTGCCAGCAGTGGTAGTCAGGCATTGGGTGAAAAACTGTTTTTT.

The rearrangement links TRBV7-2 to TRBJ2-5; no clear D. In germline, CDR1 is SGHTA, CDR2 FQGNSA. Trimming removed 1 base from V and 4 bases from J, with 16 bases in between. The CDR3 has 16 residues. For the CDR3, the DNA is TGTGCCAGCAGCTTAGTAACTACGTCAGCTTCAGAGACCCAGTACTTC. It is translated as CASSLVTTSASETQYF.

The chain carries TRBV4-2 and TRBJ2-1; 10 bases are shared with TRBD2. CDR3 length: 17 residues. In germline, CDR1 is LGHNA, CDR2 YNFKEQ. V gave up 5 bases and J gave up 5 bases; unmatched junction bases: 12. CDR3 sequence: CASSGASSGSLDNEQFF. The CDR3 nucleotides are TGTGCCAGCAGCGGGGCCTCTAGCGGGAGTCTGGACAATGAGCAGTTCTTC.